This record looks at one T cell receptor (beta chain) sequence and its context. Together with a sample-barcoded 5' primer, a J-beta primer mix was included in a second PCR lasting about 7 to 11 cycles. A template-switch adaptor with 12 random nucleotides tagged each cDNA molecule. TCRdb used MiXCR to reprocess the 5' RACE reads, holding one entry per CDR3 protein. Counted here are approximately 880,000 distinct CDR3 sequences, 40% to 60% occurring once; the ten biggest clones make up under 15%. The sample originates from a study of blood T cells in healthy people across ages. Germline-derived CDR1 and CDR2 are MDHEN and SYDVKM. The V and J ends lost 6 bases and 3 bases, in that order; junction bases with no gene match: 4. The CDR3 spans 14 residues.

Sequences were obtained from blood. This sequence joins TRBV28 and TRBJ2-7; 11 bases fit TRBD2. The receptor's source is a man aged 25 to 45 in good health. DNA of the CDR3: TGTGCCAGCAGGAGGGGACTAGCGGTCTACGAGCAGTACTTC. It specifies CASRRGLAVYEQYF.